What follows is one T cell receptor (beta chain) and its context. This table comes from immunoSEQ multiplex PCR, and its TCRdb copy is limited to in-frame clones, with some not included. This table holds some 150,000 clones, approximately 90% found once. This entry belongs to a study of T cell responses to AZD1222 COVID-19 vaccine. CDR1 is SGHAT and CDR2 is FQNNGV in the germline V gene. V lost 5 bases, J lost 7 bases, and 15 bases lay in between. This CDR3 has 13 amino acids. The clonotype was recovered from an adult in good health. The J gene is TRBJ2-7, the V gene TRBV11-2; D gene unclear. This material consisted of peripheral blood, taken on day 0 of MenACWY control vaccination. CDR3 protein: CASSLGTLREQYF. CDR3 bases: TGTGCCAGCAGCCTGGGAACCCTAAGGGAGCAGTACTTC.